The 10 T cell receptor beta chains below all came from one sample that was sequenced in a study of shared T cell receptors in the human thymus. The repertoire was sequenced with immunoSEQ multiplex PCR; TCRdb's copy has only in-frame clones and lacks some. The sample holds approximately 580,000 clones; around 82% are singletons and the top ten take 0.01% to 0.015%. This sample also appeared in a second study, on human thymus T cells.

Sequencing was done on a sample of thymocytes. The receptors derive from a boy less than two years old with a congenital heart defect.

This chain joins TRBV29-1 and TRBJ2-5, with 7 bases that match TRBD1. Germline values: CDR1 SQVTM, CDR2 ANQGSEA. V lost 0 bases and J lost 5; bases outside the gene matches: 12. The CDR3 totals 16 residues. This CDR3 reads CSVEDTAGGSRETQYF. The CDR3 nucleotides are TGCAGCGTTGAAGATACGGCAGGGGGTTCCCGTGAGACCCAGTACTTC.

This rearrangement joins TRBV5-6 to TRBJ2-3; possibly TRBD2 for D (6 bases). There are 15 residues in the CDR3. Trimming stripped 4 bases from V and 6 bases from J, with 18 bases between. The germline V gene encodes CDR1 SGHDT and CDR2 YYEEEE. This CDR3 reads CASSPRDSEIDTQYF. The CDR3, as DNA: TGTGCCAGCAGCCCTCGGGACTCGGAGATCGATACGCAGTATTTT.

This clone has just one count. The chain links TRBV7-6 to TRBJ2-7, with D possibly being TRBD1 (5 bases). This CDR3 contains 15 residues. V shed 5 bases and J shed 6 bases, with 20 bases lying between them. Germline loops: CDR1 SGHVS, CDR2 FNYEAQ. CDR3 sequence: CASSQGASFPPEQYF. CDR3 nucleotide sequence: TGTGCCAGCAGCCAAGGGGCTAGTTTCCCTCCCGAGCAGTACTTC.

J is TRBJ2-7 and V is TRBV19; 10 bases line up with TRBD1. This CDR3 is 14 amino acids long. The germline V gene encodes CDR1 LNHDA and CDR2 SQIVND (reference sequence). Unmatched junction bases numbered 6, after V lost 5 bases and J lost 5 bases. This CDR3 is CASSPGQGIHEQYF. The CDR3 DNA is TGTGCCAGTAGTCCGGGACAGGGGATCCACGAGCAGTACTTC.

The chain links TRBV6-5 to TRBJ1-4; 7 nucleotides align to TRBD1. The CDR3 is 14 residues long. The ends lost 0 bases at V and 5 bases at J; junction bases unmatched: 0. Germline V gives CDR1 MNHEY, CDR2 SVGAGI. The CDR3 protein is CASSYSRGNEKLFF. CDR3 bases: TGTGCCAGCAGTTACTCCAGGGGGAATGAAAAACTGTTTTTT.

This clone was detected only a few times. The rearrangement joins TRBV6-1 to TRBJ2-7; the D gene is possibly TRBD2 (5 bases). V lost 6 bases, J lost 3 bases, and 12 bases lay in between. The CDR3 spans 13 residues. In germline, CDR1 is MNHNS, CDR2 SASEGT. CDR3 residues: CASSFAGLYEQYF. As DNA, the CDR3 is TGTGCCAGCAGCTTCGCTGGACTCTACGAGCAGTACTTC.

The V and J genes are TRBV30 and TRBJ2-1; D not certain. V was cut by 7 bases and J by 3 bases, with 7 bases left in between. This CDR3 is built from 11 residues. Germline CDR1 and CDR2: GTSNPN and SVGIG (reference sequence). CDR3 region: CASRDYNEQFF. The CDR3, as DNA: TGTGCCTCCCGAGACTACAATGAGCAGTTCTTC.

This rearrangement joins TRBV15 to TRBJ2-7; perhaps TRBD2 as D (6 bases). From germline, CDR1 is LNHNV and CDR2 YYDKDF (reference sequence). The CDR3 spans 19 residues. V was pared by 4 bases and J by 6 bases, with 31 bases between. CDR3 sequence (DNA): TGTGCCACCAGCACCAGCTCGGCGGCGCGGGAATATTCACGAGTCGAGCAGTACTTC. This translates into CATSTSSAAREYSRVEQYF.

CDR3 protein: CASSPHGASGPPYEQYF. For the CDR3, the DNA is TGCGCCAGCAGCCCCCACGGGGCTAGCGGGCCTCCCTACGAGCAGTACTTC. This chain connects TRBV4-3 to TRBJ2-7; 8 bases line up with TRBD2. Trimming took 4 bases from V and 2 from J; bases not matched to a gene: 13. CDR3 length: 17 residues. Germline V CDR1 and CDR2: LGHNA, YSLEER.

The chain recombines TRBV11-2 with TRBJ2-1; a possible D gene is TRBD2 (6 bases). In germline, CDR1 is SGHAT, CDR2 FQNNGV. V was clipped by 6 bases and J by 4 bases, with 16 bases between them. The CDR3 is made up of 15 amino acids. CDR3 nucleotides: TGTGCCAGCAGTCCCGGGACTGGGGGGTACAATGAGCAGTTCTTC. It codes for CASSPGTGGYNEQFF.